These T cell receptor beta chains were read from a single sample in a study of OX40 agonist ivuxolimab in advanced cancers. Only in-frame clones appear in the TCRdb table, and some are missing; sequencing was by immunoSEQ multiplex PCR. The table lists 70,000 or so clones, 70% to 85% of them singletons. This sample comprised CD4+ or CD8+ T cells sorted from blood, obtained in a trial of the OX40 agonist ivuxolimab. These receptors came from an adult with an advanced solid tumor such as melanoma, head and neck, liver or kidney cancer. Each CDR3 is given with its conserved first and last residue. Fields, in order: D gene, V gene, J gene, clone size, CDR3 protein, CDR3 DNA. D genes are given only for firm matches. Only part of the rows carry a size: once, few, many, or a class if the clone is expanded.

.	TRBV5-6	TRBJ1-4	.	CASSLASQATNEKLFF	TGTGCCAGCAGCTTGGCCTCTCAAGCAACTAATGAAAAACTGTTTTTT
.	TRBV28	TRBJ1-5	.	CASSLSQPRQPQHF	TGTGCCAGCAGTTTGTCCCAGCCGAGGCAGCCCCAGCATTTT
.	TRBV19	TRBJ1-2	.	CASTGRGLANYGYTF	TGTGCCAGTACAGGCAGGGGACTGGCTAACTATGGCTACACCTTC
.	TRBV7-9	TRBJ2-1	.	CASSLPRGKLNEQFF	TGTGCCAGCAGCTTACCCAGGGGAAAATTGAATGAGCAGTTCTTC
TRBD2	TRBV29-1	TRBJ2-3	.	CSVEHRSGGGDTQYF	TGCAGCGTTGAGCACCGGTCGGGGGGTGGAGATACGCAGTATTTT
TRBD1	TRBV30	TRBJ1-5	.	CAWNRQGNQPQHF	TGTGCCTGGAACCGACAGGGAAATCAGCCCCAGCATTTT
.	TRBV12-2	TRBJ2-6	.	CASRHGQGRSEANVLTF	TGTGCAAGTCGCCACGGACAGGGAAGGTCAGAGGCCAACGTCCTGACTTTC
.	TRBV4-3	TRBJ1-1	.	CASSQGAGVGLVNTEAFF	TGCGCCAGCAGCCAAGGCGCGGGGGTCGGGCTAGTGAACACTGAAGCTTTCTTT
TRBD1	TRBV5-1	TRBJ2-7	.	CASSSAWDSGNYEQYF	TGCGCCAGCAGCTCTGCTTGGGACAGCGGTAACTACGAGCAGTACTTC
.	TRBV19	TRBJ2-7	.	CASSINLGTRSYEQYF	TGTGCCAGTAGTATAAATTTGGGGACTCGCTCCTACGAGCAGTACTTC
.	TRBV6-1	TRBJ2-7	.	CASKGTMDIEQYF	TGTGCCAGCAAGGGGACCATGGATATCGAGCAGTACTTC
.	TRBV7-2	TRBJ2-2	.	CASTPLAGTGELFF	TGTGCCAGCACCCCCTTAGCCGGCACCGGGGAGCTGTTTTTT
.	TRBV5-4	TRBJ2-3	.	CASSLGDNTDTQYF	TGTGCCAGCAGCTTGGGGGACAACACAGATACGCAGTATTTT
TRBD2	TRBV7-2	TRBJ2-7	.	CASSLRGGPGEQYF	TGTGCCAGCAGCTTAAGGGGAGGGCCAGGTGAGCAGTACTTC
.	TRBV9	TRBJ1-3	.	CASSSGGNTIYF	TGTGCCAGCAGCTCGGGAGGAAACACCATATATTTT
TRBD2	TRBV7-2	TRBJ2-5	few	CASSLGTSGGQETQYF	TGTGCCAGCAGCTTAGGGACTAGCGGGGGACAAGAGACCCAGTACTTC
.	TRBV27	TRBJ2-7	.	CASSLGQHYEQYF	TGTGCCAGCAGTTTGGGCCAGCACTACGAGCAGTACTTC
.	TRBV2	TRBJ2-5	.	CASSAQETQYF	TGTGCCAGCAGCGCTCAAGAGACCCAGTACTTC
TRBD2	TRBV28	TRBJ2-5	.	CASSAGTSGGGETQYF	TGTGCCAGCAGCGCCGGGACTAGCGGGGGGGGAGAGACCCAGTACTTC
.	TRBV6-5	TRBJ1-2	.	CASRGPKNNYGYTF	TGTGCCAGCCGGGGGCCGAAGAACAACTATGGCTACACCTTC
.	TRBV9	TRBJ2-7	.	CASSVDGSGYEQYF	TGTGCCAGCAGCGTAGACGGGAGTGGCTACGAGCAGTACTTC
.	TRBV9	TRBJ2-3	.	CASSVADFFTDTQYF	TGTGCCAGCAGCGTAGCGGACTTCTTCACAGATACGCAGTATTTT
TRBD1	TRBV9	TRBJ2-1	once	CASSVDLGQGAYNEQFF	TGTGCCAGCAGCGTAGACTTGGGACAGGGGGCCTACAATGAGCAGTTCTTC
.	TRBV20-1	TRBJ2-7	.	CSARDNYEQYF	TGCAGTGCTAGAGATAACTACGAGCAGTACTTC
.	TRBV5-6	TRBJ1-3	.	CASSLQSASGNTIYF	TGTGCCAGCAGCTTGCAGTCCGCCTCTGGAAACACCATATATTTT
.	TRBV14	TRBJ1-1	.	CASSQDLGKGNTEAFF	TGTGCCAGCAGCCAAGATCTGGGGAAGGGGAACACTGAAGCTTTCTTT
.	TRBV30	TRBJ1-3	.	CAWSLWVPAGNTIYF	TGTGCCTGGAGTCTGTGGGTGCCTGCTGGAAACACCATATATTTT
TRBD2	TRBV5-1	TRBJ2-3	.	CASSGAGAVDTQYF	TGCGCCAGCAGCGGAGCGGGGGCAGTAGATACGCAGTATTTT
TRBD1	TRBV27	TRBJ1-2	once	CASSLNGQGGYTF	TGTGCCAGCAGCTTAAACGGACAGGGAGGATACACCTTC
.	TRBV6-1	TRBJ2-3	.	CASSASTGGQSFTDTQYF	TGTGCCAGCAGTGCCTCAACGGGGGGACAGTCCTTCACAGATACGCAGTATTTT
TRBD2	TRBV7-2	TRBJ2-4	once	CASSFGLGGYIQYF	TGTGCCAGCAGCTTCGGACTAGGAGGGTACATTCAGTACTTC
.	TRBV9	TRBJ2-1	.	CASSVVGMSAPKFF	TGTGCCAGCAGCGTAGTGGGTATGAGTGCCCCCAAGTTCTTC
.	TRBV28	TRBJ1-1	.	CASSLEELGGLEAFF	TGTGCCAGCAGTTTAGAGGAGCTCGGGGGGCTTGAAGCTTTCTTT
.	TRBV4-3	TRBJ2-3	.	CASSLTGVADTQYF	TGCGCCAGCAGCCTAACGGGAGTTGCAGATACGCAGTATTTT
.	TRBV10-3	TRBJ2-4	.	CAISGGLENIQYF	TGTGCCATCAGTGGGGGCTTGGAAAACATTCAGTACTTC
.	TRBV21-1	TRBJ1-2	.	CASSNEGYGYTF	TGTGCCAGCAGCAACGAGGGCTATGGCTACACCTTC
.	TRBV6-6	TRBJ1-3	.	CASSQPGAGNTIYF	TGTGCCAGCAGCCAGCCGGGGGCAGGAAACACCATATATTTT
TRBD2	TRBV7-9	TRBJ2-1	few	CASSHTPQRGEKNEQFF	TGTGCCAGCAGCCACACTCCGCAGCGGGGGGAGAAAAATGAGCAGTTCTTC
.	TRBV10-3	TRBJ1-4	once	CAISEVAGEVEKLFF	TGTGCCATCAGTGAGGTGGCAGGGGAAGTCGAAAAACTGTTTTTT
.	TRBV28	TRBJ2-7	.	CASRFRDSRGEQYF	TGTGCCAGCAGGTTTCGGGACTCCAGGGGCGAGCAGTACTTC
.	TRBV19	TRBJ2-3	.	CSSGASGTDTQYF	TGTTCCAGTGGGGCTAGCGGCACAGATACGCAGTATTTT
TRBD2	TRBV14	TRBJ2-5	.	CASSSGLAETQYF	TGTGCCAGCAGCTCGGGACTAGCGGAGACCCAGTACTTC
TRBD2	TRBV7-2	TRBJ2-7	.	CASSLGSGGAYEQYF	TGTGCCAGCAGCTTAGGGTCGGGAGGCGCCTACGAGCAGTACTTC
.	TRBV27	TRBJ1-6	once	CASSLSQSSYNSPLHF	TGTGCCAGCAGTTTGTCCCAGAGCTCCTATAATTCACCCCTCCACTTT
TRBD1	TRBV5-6	TRBJ2-4	.	CASSFWDRVSIQYF	TGTGCCAGCAGTTTCTGGGACAGGGTTAGCATTCAGTACTTC